The rows below give T cell receptor beta chains drawn from one sample of a study of blood T cell repertoires in COVID-19. Data came from immunoSEQ multiplex PCR; TCRdb stores just in-frame clones and leaves some out. The data show tens of thousands of clones, roughly four fifths seen once. The specimen was peripheral blood. The source is a human donor in a cohort sampled during active COVID-19. Both conserved end residues are part of each CDR3. D genes are given only for firm matches. The size field is filled for only some rows; it gives once, few, many or a size class.

V gene: TRBV4-3; clone size: few; D gene: TRBD2; CDR3 length: 15; J gene: TRBJ2-5; CDR3 DNA: TGCGCCAGCAGCCAAGATCGGGGGGGCCAAGAGACCCAGTACTTC; CDR3 protein: CASSQDRGGQETQYF
V gene: TRBV27; clone size: few; D gene: NA; CDR3 length: 17; J gene: TRBJ1-4; CDR3 DNA: TGTGCCAGCAGTTTATCTTCATCTTGGGACATTAATGAAAAACTGTTTTTT; CDR3 protein: CASSLSSSWDINEKLFF
V gene: TRBV30; clone size: NA; D gene: NA; CDR3 length: 13; J gene: TRBJ1-2; CDR3 DNA: TGTGCCTGGAGTGTATGGGGGGGGGATGGCTACACCTTC; CDR3 protein: CAWSVWGGDGYTF
V gene: TRBV7-9; clone size: NA; D gene: NA; CDR3 length: 14; J gene: TRBJ2-2; CDR3 DNA: TGTGCCAGCAGCCCCTCTCCCCTCACCGGGGAGCTGTTTTTT; CDR3 protein: CASSPSPLTGELFF
V gene: TRBV11-1; clone size: NA; D gene: NA; CDR3 length: 14; J gene: TRBJ2-2; CDR3 DNA: TGTGCCAGCAAATGGACAGTGAACACCGGGGAGCTGTTTTTT; CDR3 protein: CASKWTVNTGELFF
V gene: TRBV6-4; clone size: NA; D gene: TRBD2; CDR3 length: 14; J gene: TRBJ2-3; CDR3 DNA: TGTGCCAGCAGTGAGCGGGGGGGCACAGATACGCAGTATTTT; CDR3 protein: CASSERGGTDTQYF
V gene: TRBV6-5; clone size: NA; D gene: NA; CDR3 length: 15; J gene: TRBJ2-6; CDR3 DNA: TGTGCCAGCAGTCCTCAGGGATCTGGGACCAACGTCCTGACTTTC; CDR3 protein: CASSPQGSGTNVLTF
V gene: TRBV13; clone size: NA; D gene: NA; CDR3 length: 13; J gene: TRBJ2-7; CDR3 DNA: TGTGCCAGCAGCTTCTTGGGCCACTACGAGCAGTACTTC; CDR3 protein: CASSFLGHYEQYF
V gene: TRBV3-1/TRBV3-2; clone size: NA; D gene: TRBD1; CDR3 length: 16; J gene: TRBJ2-7; CDR3 DNA: TGTGCCAGCAGCCCGAGACCGACAGGGGGCGGGTACGAGCAGTACTTC; CDR3 protein: CASSPRPTGGGYEQYF
V gene: TRBV12-5; clone size: NA; D gene: NA; CDR3 length: 14; J gene: TRBJ2-1; CDR3 DNA: TGTGCTAGTGGCCCAGGGCGAGACTACAATGAGCAGTTCTTC; CDR3 protein: CASGPGRDYNEQFF
V gene: TRBV7-2; clone size: NA; D gene: TRBD1; CDR3 length: 13; J gene: TRBJ2-7; CDR3 DNA: TGTGCCAGCAGCCGGGACAGGGACTACGAGCAGTACTTC; CDR3 protein: CASSRDRDYEQYF
V gene: TRBV27; clone size: NA; D gene: NA; CDR3 length: 13; J gene: TRBJ1-1; CDR3 DNA: TGTGCCAGCAGTTTATCAGGGGACACTGAAGCTTTCTTT; CDR3 protein: CASSLSGDTEAFF
V gene: TRBV18; clone size: NA; D gene: TRBD1; CDR3 length: 16; J gene: TRBJ2-1; CDR3 DNA: TGTGCCAGCTCACCATTTTCAGGACAGGGGGAATATGAGCAGTTCTTC; CDR3 protein: CASSPFSGQGEYEQFF
V gene: TRBV4-3; clone size: NA; D gene: TRBD1; CDR3 length: 15; J gene: TRBJ1-2; CDR3 DNA: TGCGCCAGCAGCCAAGACCTGACAGGGATCTATGGCTACACCTTC; CDR3 protein: CASSQDLTGIYGYTF
V gene: TRBV24-1; clone size: NA; D gene: NA; CDR3 length: 14; J gene: TRBJ2-3; CDR3 DNA: TGTGCCACCAGTGATTTGCTCCGCACAGATACGCAGTATTTT; CDR3 protein: CATSDLLRTDTQYF
V gene: TRBV15; clone size: NA; D gene: TRBD1; CDR3 length: 17; J gene: TRBJ2-7; CDR3 DNA: TGTGCCACCAGCACTCGAGACAGGGGCCCCGGTAGGTACGAGCAGTACTTC; CDR3 protein: CATSTRDRGPGRYEQYF
V gene: TRBV6-2/TRBV6-3; clone size: NA; D gene: NA; CDR3 length: 16; J gene: TRBJ1-3; CDR3 DNA: TGTGCCAGCAGTTCACGCGACGGGAGCTCTGGAAACACCATATATTTT; CDR3 protein: CASSSRDGSSGNTIYF
V gene: TRBV19; clone size: NA; D gene: TRBD1; CDR3 length: 14; J gene: TRBJ1-5; CDR3 DNA: TGTGCCAGTGGACTTACAGGGGCGGGACAGCCCCAGCATTTT; CDR3 protein: CASGLTGAGQPQHF
V gene: TRBV5-1; clone size: NA; D gene: TRBD1; CDR3 length: 14; J gene: TRBJ1-2; CDR3 DNA: TGCGCCAGCAGCTTTGACAGGGGGTCAAGTGGCTACACCTTC; CDR3 protein: CASSFDRGSSGYTF
V gene: TRBV19; clone size: NA; D gene: TRBD1; CDR3 length: 17; J gene: TRBJ1-3; CDR3 DNA: TGTGCCAGTAGTACCCCGGGACAGCCGTCTTCTGGAAACACCATATATTTT; CDR3 protein: CASSTPGQPSSGNTIYF
V gene: TRBV9; clone size: NA; D gene: NA; CDR3 length: 17; J gene: TRBJ1-3; CDR3 DNA: TGTGCCAGCAGCCCCCGGGGGAGGGGCAACTCGGGAAACACCATATATTTT; CDR3 protein: CASSPRGRGNSGNTIYF
V gene: TRBV30; clone size: once; D gene: TRBD1; CDR3 length: 15; J gene: TRBJ1-4; CDR3 DNA: TGTGCCTGGACTCCGACAGGGGTACTGCATGAAAAACTGTTTTTT; CDR3 protein: CAWTPTGVLHEKLFF
V gene: TRBV6-4; clone size: NA; D gene: TRBD1; CDR3 length: 16; J gene: TRBJ2-3; CDR3 DNA: TGTGCCAGCAGTGACGGGACAGGGGGCGGCACAGATACGCAGTATTTT; CDR3 protein: CASSDGTGGGTDTQYF
V gene: TRBV4-1; clone size: NA; D gene: TRBD1; CDR3 length: 17; J gene: TRBJ1-5; CDR3 DNA: TGCGCCAGCAGCCAAGATTCAGGGGGCGGTAGCAATCAGCCCCAGCATTTT; CDR3 protein: CASSQDSGGGSNQPQHF
V gene: TRBV11-2; clone size: NA; D gene: TRBD2; CDR3 length: 13; J gene: TRBJ2-1; CDR3 DNA: TGTGCCAGCGTCCTTAGCGGGAGCGATGAGCAGTTCTTC; CDR3 protein: CASVLSGSDEQFF
V gene: TRBV3-1/TRBV3-2; clone size: NA; D gene: NA; CDR3 length: 13; J gene: TRBJ1-1; CDR3 DNA: TGTGCCAGCAGCCAATGGGAGGTGGCTGAAGCTTTCTTT; CDR3 protein: CASSQWEVAEAFF
V gene: TRBV29-1; clone size: NA; D gene: TRBD1; CDR3 length: 12; J gene: TRBJ2-1; CDR3 DNA: TGCAGCGCCGGGACAGGGAACAATGAGCAGTTCTTC; CDR3 protein: CSAGTGNNEQFF
V gene: TRBV19; clone size: NA; D gene: TRBD1; CDR3 length: 15; J gene: TRBJ1-5; CDR3 DNA: TGTGCCAGTAGTGGACAGGTAAATAGCAATCAGCCCCAGCATTTT; CDR3 protein: CASSGQVNSNQPQHF
V gene: TRBV9; clone size: NA; D gene: TRBD2; CDR3 length: 14; J gene: TRBJ2-3; CDR3 DNA: TGTGCCAGCAGCGCTAGCGGGAGCACAGATACGCAGTATTTT; CDR3 protein: CASSASGSTDTQYF
V gene: TRBV14; clone size: NA; D gene: NA; CDR3 length: 13; J gene: TRBJ2-5; CDR3 DNA: TGTGCCAGCAGCTGGGGACTCCAAGAGACCCAGTACTTC; CDR3 protein: CASSWGLQETQYF
V gene: TRBV12-3/TRBV12-4; clone size: NA; D gene: NA; CDR3 length: 13; J gene: TRBJ2-7; CDR3 DNA: TGTGCCAGCAGCCCTCCGAGCTCCTACGAGCAGTACTTC; CDR3 protein: CASSPPSSYEQYF
V gene: TRBV15; clone size: NA; D gene: TRBD1; CDR3 length: 14; J gene: TRBJ2-3; CDR3 DNA: TGTGCCACCAGCAATGGACAGGGACTAGATACGCAGTATTTT; CDR3 protein: CATSNGQGLDTQYF
V gene: TRBV5-8; clone size: NA; D gene: NA; CDR3 length: 12; J gene: TRBJ2-7; CDR3 DNA: TGTGCCAGCAGCGGAGGGGACCGCGAGCAGTACTTC; CDR3 protein: CASSGGDREQYF
V gene: TRBV11-3; clone size: NA; D gene: NA; CDR3 length: 13; J gene: TRBJ2-1; CDR3 DNA: TGTGCCAGCAGCTTAGGTGGGGGCTATGAGCAGTTCTTC; CDR3 protein: CASSLGGGYEQFF
V gene: TRBV3-1/TRBV3-2; clone size: NA; D gene: TRBD1; CDR3 length: 14; J gene: TRBJ2-3; CDR3 DNA: TGTGCCAGCAGTCTACAGGGGGCATCGGATACGCAGTATTTT; CDR3 protein: CASSLQGASDTQYF
V gene: TRBV6-2/TRBV6-3; clone size: NA; D gene: TRBD2; CDR3 length: 17; J gene: TRBJ2-1; CDR3 DNA: TGTGCCAGCAGTTATCTAGGCGGGGGGGGGCGATCGAATGAGCAGTTCTTC; CDR3 protein: CASSYLGGGGRSNEQFF
V gene: TRBV28; clone size: NA; D gene: NA; CDR3 length: 15; J gene: TRBJ1-6; CDR3 DNA: TGTGCCAGCAGCCCCGGCGGGGCGTATAATTCACCCCTCCACTTT; CDR3 protein: CASSPGGAYNSPLHF
V gene: TRBV4-2; clone size: NA; D gene: TRBD1; CDR3 length: 15; J gene: TRBJ1-2; CDR3 DNA: TGTGCCAGCAGCCCAACGACAGGGGATCGGAGCGGCTACACCTTC; CDR3 protein: CASSPTTGDRSGYTF
V gene: TRBV6-5; clone size: NA; D gene: TRBD2; CDR3 length: 14; J gene: TRBJ2-5; CDR3 DNA: TGTGCCAGCATAGGGCGGGAGTACGGAGAGACCCAGTACTTC; CDR3 protein: CASIGREYGETQYF
V gene: TRBV4-2; clone size: NA; D gene: TRBD1; CDR3 length: 17; J gene: TRBJ2-7; CDR3 DNA: TGTGCCAGCAGCCAAGAAACCGGGACAGGGGGCTACTACGAGCAGTACTTC; CDR3 protein: CASSQETGTGGYYEQYF
V gene: TRBV11-2; clone size: NA; D gene: NA; CDR3 length: 12; J gene: TRBJ1-1; CDR3 DNA: TGTGCCAGCAGGAGACTAAACACTGAAGCTTTCTTT; CDR3 protein: CASRRLNTEAFF
V gene: TRBV4-2; clone size: NA; D gene: TRBD1; CDR3 length: 19; J gene: TRBJ2-6; CDR3 DNA: TGTGCCAGCAGCCAACGGGAGTCAGGGGGCGCGGACGGGGCCAACGTCCTGACTTTC; CDR3 protein: CASSQRESGGADGANVLTF
V gene: TRBV21-1; clone size: NA; D gene: NA; CDR3 length: 15; J gene: TRBJ1-5; CDR3 DNA: TGTGCCATTTCGAGTGGACAGGGCAGCAATCAGCCCCAGCATTTT; CDR3 protein: CAISSGQGSNQPQHF
V gene: TRBV12-5; clone size: NA; D gene: TRBD1; CDR3 length: 16; J gene: TRBJ1-3; CDR3 DNA: TGTGCTAGTGGTTTGGGGACAGGGATCGCTGGAAACACCATATATTTT; CDR3 protein: CASGLGTGIAGNTIYF
V gene: TRBV7-9; clone size: NA; D gene: NA; CDR3 length: 15; J gene: TRBJ2-7; CDR3 DNA: TGTGCCAGCAGCCCCCTAGGAGAGGGCACGCCCGAGCAGTACTTC; CDR3 protein: CASSPLGEGTPEQYF
V gene: TRBV10-1; clone size: few; D gene: NA; CDR3 length: 17; J gene: TRBJ1-2; CDR3 DNA: TGCGCCAGCAGTGAGTCTTCAGAGGCTGAGCCCGCCTATGGCTACACCTTC; CDR3 protein: CASSESSEAEPAYGYTF
V gene: TRBV3-1/TRBV3-2; clone size: NA; D gene: NA; CDR3 length: 16; J gene: TRBJ1-3; CDR3 DNA: TGTGCCAGCAGCCACGTCGGCGGGGGCGTAGGAAACACCATATATTTT; CDR3 protein: CASSHVGGGVGNTIYF
V gene: TRBV2; clone size: NA; D gene: NA; CDR3 length: 15; J gene: TRBJ1-3; CDR3 DNA: TGTGCCAGCAGCCGAGGGGGGGCCTCTGGAAACACCATATATTTT; CDR3 protein: CASSRGGASGNTIYF
V gene: TRBV1; clone size: NA; D gene: NA; CDR3 length: 19; J gene: TRBJ2-1; CDR3 DNA: TGCACCAGCAGCCAAGAGGCGGGAGGGCCTTTTAAAGCCTACAATGAGCAGTTCTTC; CDR3 protein: CTSSQEAGGPFKAYNEQFF
V gene: TRBV11-2; clone size: NA; D gene: TRBD2; CDR3 length: 16; J gene: TRBJ2-1; CDR3 DNA: TGTGCCAGCAGCTCCGGACTAGCGGGGGGGCCACATGAGCAGTTCTTC; CDR3 protein: CASSSGLAGGPHEQFF
V gene: TRBV6-2/TRBV6-3; clone size: few; D gene: TRBD2; CDR3 length: 15; J gene: TRBJ2-5; CDR3 DNA: TGTGCCAGCAGTCAATCGGGGGGGGCGTCAAAGACCCAGTACTTC; CDR3 protein: CASSQSGGASKTQYF
V gene: TRBV5-6; clone size: NA; D gene: NA; CDR3 length: 16; J gene: TRBJ2-3; CDR3 DNA: TGTGCCAGCAGCTTGTGGAGGGGCCTGAGCACAGATACGCAGTATTTT; CDR3 protein: CASSLWRGLSTDTQYF
V gene: TRBV6-6; clone size: few; D gene: NA; CDR3 length: 14; J gene: TRBJ2-7; CDR3 DNA: TGTGCCAGCAGTCCGGCCCCCCAGGGGATATGGCAGTACTTC; CDR3 protein: CASSPAPQGIWQYF
V gene: TRBV6-2/TRBV6-3; clone size: NA; D gene: NA; CDR3 length: 16; J gene: TRBJ2-5; CDR3 DNA: TGTGCCAGCAGTTACTCTGGTGGGAGAGTGGAGGAGACCCAGTACTTC; CDR3 protein: CASSYSGGRVEETQYF
V gene: TRBV12-3/TRBV12-4; clone size: NA; D gene: NA; CDR3 length: 11; J gene: TRBJ1-1; CDR3 DNA: TGTGCCAGCAGTCCCCACAGTGAAGCTTTCTTT; CDR3 protein: CASSPHSEAFF
V gene: TRBV6-1; clone size: few; D gene: TRBD2; CDR3 length: 16; J gene: TRBJ2-7; CDR3 DNA: TGTGCCAGCAGTGAAGCGACGGGACTAGGGGGAGTAAAGCAGTACTTC; CDR3 protein: CASSEATGLGGVKQYF
V gene: TRBV4-2; clone size: few; D gene: TRBD1; CDR3 length: 17; J gene: TRBJ1-5; CDR3 DNA: TGTGCCAGCAGCCACCTCTTACAGGGGCGAGTGGGTCAGCCCCAGCATTTT; CDR3 protein: CASSHLLQGRVGQPQHF
V gene: TRBV21-1; clone size: few; D gene: NA; CDR3 length: 14; J gene: TRBJ2-7; CDR3 DNA: TGTGCCAGCAGCAGGCGGGACAGGGCCTACGAGCAGTACTTC; CDR3 protein: CASSRRDRAYEQYF
V gene: TRBV19; clone size: few; D gene: TRBD2; CDR3 length: 15; J gene: TRBJ2-2; CDR3 DNA: TGTGCCAGTAGTCCAGGACTAGCGGGGCCCGGGGAGCTGTTTTTT; CDR3 protein: CASSPGLAGPGELFF